These 8 T cell receptor beta chains originate from one sample sequenced in a study of T cells after yellow fever vaccination (dated by TCRdb to between 2018 and 2021). The treatment or condition label for this specimen denotes: live attenuated yellow fever vaccine strain. Library preparation was by 5' RACE. Instrument used: Illumina NovaSeq 6000. In-frame beta chains were kept once TCRdb had trimmed the public reads at Q25 with fastp and called clones with MiXCR. For every CDR3 protein sequence, its rows merge into one entry that carries the most common genes and DNA. The sample table records 350,000 to 450,000 distinct CDR3 sequences; about 17% of these occur just once. Roughly 19% of the sample comes from the top ten. Here the sequenced sample was PBMCs, taken before the yellow fever booster vaccination. The receptors derive from a man aged 18 to 35 who received the YFV17D yellow fever vaccine.

J is TRBJ1-5 and V is TRBV4-1; D might be TRBD1 (6 bases). CDR3 length equals 14 residues. V dropped 5 bases and J dropped 3 bases, with 11 bases sitting between them. Germline V gives CDR1 MGHRA, CDR2 YSYEKL. CDR3 loop: CASSWEGDNQPQHF. CDR3 nucleotide sequence: TGCGCCAGCAGCTGGGAGGGGGACAATCAGCCCCAGCATTTT.

This clonotype was seen only a few times. The J gene is TRBJ2-1, the V gene TRBV24-1; D uncertain. V was shortened by 5 bases and J by 5 bases, with 9 bases between the two germline ends. Germline CDR1 KGHDR, CDR2 SFDVKD. The CDR3 has 13 residues. CDR3 sequence reads: CATSVGSNNEQFF. The CDR3 DNA is TGTGCCACCAGTGTAGGGTCCAACAATGAGCAGTTCTTC.

This clonotype was seen a few times. The chain combines TRBV28 with TRBJ1-5; D might be TRBD1 (5 bases). This CDR3 contains 14 residues. Germline V gene lookup returns CDR1 MDHEN and CDR2 SYDVKM. V was cut by 5 bases and J by 5 bases, with 13 bases left in between. The CDR3 here is CASSEWGADQPQHF. CDR3 DNA: TGTGCCAGCAGTGAGTGGGGCGCGGATCAGCCCCAGCATTTT.

This clonotype appeared a few times. The rearrangement uses TRBV28 and TRBJ1-1; D is uncertain. The CDR3 sequence is 13 residues long. Germline values: CDR1 MDHEN, CDR2 SYDVKM. Trimming took 5 bases from V and 7 from J, leaving 14 bases between them. The CDR3 protein is CASSPIGVIEAFF. CDR3 nucleotides: TGTGCCAGCAGTCCCATCGGAGTGATTGAAGCTTTCTTT.

This clonotype was seen only a few times. The chain links TRBV29-1 to TRBJ1-2; D is possibly TRBD1 (6 bases). Looked up from germline, CDR1 is SQVTM and CDR2 is ANQGSEA. Trimming shortened V by 5 bases and J by 4 bases, and 20 bases separated the two germline ends. The length of the CDR3 is 15 residues. CDR3 sequence: CSVYLDLQGGYGYTF. DNA for the CDR3: TGCAGCGTTTATTTGGATTTACAGGGTGGCTATGGCTACACCTTC.

The chain combines TRBV2 with TRBJ1-1; no definite D call. The CDR3 is 11 amino acids. In germline, CDR1 is SNHLY, CDR2 FYNNEI. V gave up 6 bases and J gave up 5 bases, with 7 bases separating them. The CDR3 nucleotides are TGTGCCAGCAGGGAATCGACTGAAGCTTTCTTT. The encoded protein is CASRESTEAFF.

The chain employs TRBV6-5 and TRBJ1-2, with D perhaps TRBD1 (5 bases). CDR3 length equals 13 residues. V was clipped by 0 bases and J by 6 bases, with 8 bases between them. Per germline, CDR1 MNHEY and CDR2 SVGAGI. The CDR3 spells CASSYSSTDGYTF. The CDR3 nucleotides read TGTGCCAGCAGTTACTCTTCGACAGATGGCTACACCTTC.

This clonotype has more than one count but fewer than ten. The chain carries TRBV7-2 and TRBJ1-6, with TRBD1 matching over 8 bases. Germline loops: CDR1 SGHTA, CDR2 FQGNSA. V gave up 5 bases and J gave up 7 bases; unmatched junction bases: 19. This CDR3 contains 19 residues. The CDR3 region is CASSQTGTGTPLGNSPLHF. For the CDR3, the DNA is TGTGCCAGCAGCCAGACCGGGACAGGAACCCCTTTGGGAAATTCACCCCTCCACTTT.